The following is a TCR beta chain sequence with its context. What it recognizes is unknown. This specimen belongs to a study of T cells in localized non-small cell lung cancer. Study-wide findings and caveats: Among the top 100 tumor clones, a median approximately 62 appeared in adjacent lung. Heterogeneity remains possible because sequencing was limited to only one tumor region.

Using immunoSEQ multiplex PCR, the repertoire was profiled, and TCRdb retains in-frame clones only, with some absent. The sample lists some 15,000 clones, 87% occurring once. Germline CDR1 is SGDLS and CDR2 is YYNGEE. CDR3 length equals 15 residues. V shed 4 bases and J shed 0 bases, with 13 bases lying between them. This chain uses TRBV9 with TRBJ1-1; tentative D call: TRBD1 (5 bases). This sample comprised peripheral blood mononuclear cells, obtained before any cancer treatment. This TCR derives from a male donor aged 60 or over with stage II lung adenocarcinoma. The CDR3 DNA follows: TGTGCCAGCAGCCCTGGGGGGGTTTTGAACACTGAAGCTTTCTTT. Amino acid sequence: CASSPGGVLNTEAFF.